The 14 T cell receptor beta chains below all came from one sample that was sequenced in a study of identical twins. MiXCR, run by TCRdb on the 5' RACE reads, gives a single entry per CDR3 protein. The sample shows a few hundred thousand distinct CDR3 sequences, about 13% of them seen only once. These sequences were also reported in another study, on yellow fever vaccine responses in identical twins.

The specimen was CD4+ T cells sorted from blood. Source of these receptors: a woman aged 18-35 years in good health.

V gene TRBV5-1 combines with J gene TRBJ2-7; D is unresolved. CDR1 and CDR2 from the germline V gene are SGHRS and YFSETQ. V lost 5 bases, J lost 2 bases, and 14 bases lay in between. This CDR3 contains 14 residues. The DNA for the CDR3 is TGCGCCAGCAGGCCTCATGACGCTGCCTACGAGCAGTACTTC. This sequence encodes CASRPHDAAYEQYF. Full variable domain (missing parts from reference TRBV5-1 and TRBJ2-7): KAGVTQTPRYLIKTRGQQVTLSCSPISGHRSVSWYQQTPGQGLQFLFEYFSETQRNKGNFPGRFSGRQFSNSRSEMNVSTLELGDSALYLCASRPHDAAYEQYFGPGTRLTVT.

This clonotype was found a few times. J is TRBJ1-5 and V is TRBV2, with D possibly TRBD1 on 6 matching bases. CDR1 is SNHLY, CDR2 FYNNEI, per germline. The CDR3 has 14 residues. Trimming removed 2 bases at V and 4 bases at J, with 9 bases between. CDR3 nucleotides: TGTGCCAGCAGTGAAAGGGGGGGGAATCAGCCCCAGCATTTT. Its protein product is CASSERGGNQPQHF.

This clonotype showed up many times. This chain uses TRBV2 with TRBJ2-2, with TRBD1 as a possible D gene (7 bases). Germline V gene lookup returns CDR1 SNHLY and CDR2 FYNNEI. This CDR3 comprises 16 residues. Trimming took 4 bases from V and 2 from J, leaving 14 bases between them. CDR3 residues: CASSARQGLNTGELFF. The CDR3 DNA is TGTGCCAGCAGTGCCCGACAGGGACTCAACACCGGGGAGCTGTTTTTT.

The chain couples TRBV6-5 to TRBJ2-7; 11 bases map to TRBD2. Germline CDR1 MNHEY, CDR2 SVGAGI. Losses at the gene ends were 4 bases for V and 4 bases for J; bases not matched to a gene: 6. The CDR3 is 15 amino acids. The CDR3 protein is CASSSPASGRYEQYF. The CDR3 nucleotides read TGTGCCAGCAGTTCCCCGGCTAGCGGGAGGTACGAGCAGTACTTC.

The table lists this clonotype with a few counts. The chain couples TRBV19 to TRBJ2-7; unclear D gene. Germline-derived CDR1 and CDR2 are LNHDA and SQIVND (reference sequence). V lost 3 bases, J lost 7 bases, and 7 bases lay in between. The CDR3 is 11 residues long. CDR3 in DNA: TGTGCCAGTAGTATTGAGGAGGAGCAGTACTTC. Protein product: CASSIEEEQYF.

This clonotype was recorded a few times. In DNA form, the CDR3 reads TGTGCCAGCAGCTTACCGGGACCTCGCACAGATACGCAGTATTTT. Translated, it gives CASSLPGPRTDTQYF. The V call is TRBV7-8, the J call TRBJ2-3, with D perhaps matching TRBD1 or TRBD2 (5 bases each). V was cut by 2 bases and J by 1 base, with 10 bases left in between. The CDR3 spans 15 residues. The germline gives CDR1 SGHVS, CDR2 FQNEAQ.

There are many counts of this clonotype. This chain links TRBV12-3 or TRBV12-4 with TRBJ2-7; TRBD1 matches 8 bases. Trimming at V came to 9 bases and at J to 7 bases, leaving 14 bases not matched to a gene. The CDR3 sequence is 14 residues long. CDR3 DNA sequence: TGTGCCAGTGGCCTCTCCAGGGGGCTAGATGAGCAGTACTTC. Encoded protein: CASGLSRGLDEQYF.

The genes are TRBV7-9 and TRBJ2-5; D not certain. CDR1 and CDR2 (germline): SEHNR, FQNEAQ (reference sequence). V dropped 1 base and J dropped 1 base, with 10 bases sitting between them. The CDR3 is made up of 15 amino acids. CDR3 sequence: CASSLGRQVQETQYF. For the CDR3, the DNA is TGTGCCAGCAGCTTAGGTCGACAAGTCCAAGAGACCCAGTACTTC.

This clonotype was detected ten times or more. This chain connects TRBV12-5 to TRBJ2-1; D is possibly TRBD1 (7 bases). V was clipped by 1 base and J by 4 bases, with 23 bases between them. Germline CDR1 and CDR2: LGHNT and FRNRAP. The CDR3 runs to 19 residues. CDR3 in amino acids: CASGLGQGPQRVLYNEQFF. The CDR3 DNA follows: TGTGCTAGTGGTTTGGGACAGGGCCCGCAGCGGGTGTTATACAATGAGCAGTTCTTC.

This clonotype was seen a handful of times. The chain uses TRBV3-1 and TRBJ1-1; maybe TRBD1 (5 bases). Germline CDR1 reads LGHDT; CDR2 reads YNNKEL (reference sequence). V lost 5 bases, J lost 6 bases, and 7 bases lay in between. The CDR3 extends over 11 amino acids. The CDR3, as DNA: TGTGCCAGCAGCGCAGGGTCTGAAGCTTTCTTT. Translating it yields CASSAGSEAFF.

This clonotype was observed a few times. The V call is TRBV6-1, the J call TRBJ2-7; 7 bases map to TRBD1. CDR3 size: 11 residues. V shed 3 bases, J shed 12 bases, and the junction held 5 bases outside the gene matches. Germline loops: CDR1 MNHNS, CDR2 SASEGT. CDR3 DNA: TGTGCCAGCAGTGAGGGGACAGAGGCGTACTTC. Its protein is CASSEGTEAYF.

This clonotype was counted only a few times. The chain uses TRBV19 and TRBJ2-1; D gene ambiguous. The CDR3 sequence is 12 residues long. Germline CDR1 reads LNHDA; CDR2 reads SQIVND (reference sequence). V lost 4 bases and J 7 bases, leaving 8 bases between the germline ends. This CDR3 reads CASSTPPNEQFF. The CDR3 DNA is TGTGCCAGTAGTACCCCTCCAAATGAGCAGTTCTTC.

The chain carries TRBV6-2 or TRBV6-3 and TRBJ2-7, with 8 nucleotides matching TRBD2. The CDR3 is made up of 15 amino acids. Germline lookup yields CDR1 MNHEY and CDR2 SVGEGT. V shed 2 bases, J shed 6 bases, and the junction held 9 bases outside the gene matches. The CDR3 DNA is TGTGCCAGCAGTTACACAAGCGGGAGTCGTGGCGAGCAGTACTTC. Translation gives CASSYTSGSRGEQYF.

The chain employs TRBV15 and TRBJ2-5; no reliable D call. The germline V gene encodes CDR1 LNHNV and CDR2 YYDKDF (reference sequence). With 9 bases removed from V and 1 base from J, the gap between germline ends came to 12 bases. The CDR3 has 13 residues. This chain's CDR3 is CATQRRIQETQYF. CDR3 DNA sequence: TGTGCCACGCAACGACGGATCCAAGAGACCCAGTACTTC.